The present T cell receptor (beta chain) was sequenced within a study of T cell changes during pregnancy in multiple sclerosis. Germline V gene lookup returns CDR1 MDHEN and CDR2 SYDVKM. This CDR3 is 14 amino acids long. Trimming took 3 bases from V and 8 from J; bases not matched to a gene: 5. Assay used: immunoSEQ multiplex PCR; TCRdb lists only in-frame clones, some missing. Of roughly 56,000 clones listed, roughly 86% were seen once; the top ten hold less than 2%. The sequencing here drew on peripheral blood, taken in the first trimester of pregnancy. This receptor was taken from a female donor with multiple sclerosis, enrolled in a pregnancy study. This rearrangement joins TRBV28 to TRBJ2-3; 10 bases map to TRBD2. The DNA of the CDR3 is TGTGCCAGCAGTTTTCTAGCGGGAGTGGGTACGCAGTATTTT. It is translated as CASSFLAGVGTQYF. Together with reference TRBV28 and TRBJ2-3, the CDR3 gives the full variable domain: DVKVTQSSRYLVKRTGEKVFLECVQDMDHENMFWYRQDPGLGLRLIYFSYDVKMKEKGDIPEGYSVSREKKERFSLILESASTNQTSMYLCASSFLAGVGTQYFGPGTRLTVL.